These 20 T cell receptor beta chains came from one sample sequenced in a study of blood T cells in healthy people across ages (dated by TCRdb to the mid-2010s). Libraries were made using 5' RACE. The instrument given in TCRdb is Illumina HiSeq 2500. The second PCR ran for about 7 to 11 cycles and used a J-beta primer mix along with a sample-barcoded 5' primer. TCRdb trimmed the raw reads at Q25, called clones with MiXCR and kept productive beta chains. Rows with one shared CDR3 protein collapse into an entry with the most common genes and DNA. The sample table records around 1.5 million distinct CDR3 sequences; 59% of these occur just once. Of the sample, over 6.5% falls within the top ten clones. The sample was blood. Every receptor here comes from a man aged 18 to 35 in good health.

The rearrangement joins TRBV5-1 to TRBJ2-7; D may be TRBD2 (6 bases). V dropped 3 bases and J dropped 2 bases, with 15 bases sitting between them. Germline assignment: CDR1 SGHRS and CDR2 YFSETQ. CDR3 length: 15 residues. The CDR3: CASSYESGGTYEQYF. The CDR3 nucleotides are TGCGCCAGCAGCTACGAGTCCGGGGGAACCTACGAGCAGTACTTC.

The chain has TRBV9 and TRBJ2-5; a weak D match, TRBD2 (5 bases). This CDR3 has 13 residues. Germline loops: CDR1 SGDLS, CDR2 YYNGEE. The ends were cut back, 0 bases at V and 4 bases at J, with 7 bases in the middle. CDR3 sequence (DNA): TGTGCCAGCAGCGTAGAGAGGGCAGAGACCCAGTACTTC. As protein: CASSVERAETQYF.

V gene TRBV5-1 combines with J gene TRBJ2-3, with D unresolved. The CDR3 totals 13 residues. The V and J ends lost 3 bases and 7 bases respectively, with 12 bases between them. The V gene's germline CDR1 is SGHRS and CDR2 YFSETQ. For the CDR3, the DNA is TGCGCCAGCAGCTCAAAAGGGCTATATACGCAGTATTTT. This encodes CASSSKGLYTQYF.

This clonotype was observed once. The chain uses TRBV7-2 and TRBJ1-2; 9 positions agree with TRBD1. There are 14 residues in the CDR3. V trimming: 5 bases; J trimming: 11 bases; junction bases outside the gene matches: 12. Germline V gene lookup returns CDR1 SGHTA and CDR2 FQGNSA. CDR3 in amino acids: CASSPSGTGLGYTF. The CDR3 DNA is TGTGCCAGCAGCCCCTCGGGGACAGGGCTCGGATACACCTTC.

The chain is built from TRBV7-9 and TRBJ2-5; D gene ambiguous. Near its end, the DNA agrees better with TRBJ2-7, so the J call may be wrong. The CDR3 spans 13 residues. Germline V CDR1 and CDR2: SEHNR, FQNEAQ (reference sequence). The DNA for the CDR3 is TGTGCCAGCAGCTTAATCATGGGTCGCGAGCAGTACTTC. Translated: CASSLIMGREQYF.

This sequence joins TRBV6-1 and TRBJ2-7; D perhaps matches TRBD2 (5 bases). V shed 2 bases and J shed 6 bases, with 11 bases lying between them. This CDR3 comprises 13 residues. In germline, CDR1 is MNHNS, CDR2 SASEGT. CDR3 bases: TGTGCCAGCAGTGAAAGACGGGATAGCGAGCAGTACTTC. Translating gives CASSERRDSEQYF.

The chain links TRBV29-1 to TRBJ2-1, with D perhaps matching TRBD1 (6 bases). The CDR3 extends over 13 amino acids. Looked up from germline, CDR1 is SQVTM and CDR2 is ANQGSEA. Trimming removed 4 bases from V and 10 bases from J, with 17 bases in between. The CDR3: CSVAQGSSYEQFF. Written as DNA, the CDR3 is TGCAGCGTTGCCCAGGGGAGCTCCTACGAGCAGTTCTTC.

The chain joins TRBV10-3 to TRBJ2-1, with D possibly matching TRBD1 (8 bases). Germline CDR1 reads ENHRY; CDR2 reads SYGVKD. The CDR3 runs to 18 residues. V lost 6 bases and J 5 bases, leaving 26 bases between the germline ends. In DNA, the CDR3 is TGTGCCATCAGCGCTCGACGAGGACAGGGAGGGTCCCACAATGAGCAGTTCTTC. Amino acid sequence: CAISARRGQGGSHNEQFF.

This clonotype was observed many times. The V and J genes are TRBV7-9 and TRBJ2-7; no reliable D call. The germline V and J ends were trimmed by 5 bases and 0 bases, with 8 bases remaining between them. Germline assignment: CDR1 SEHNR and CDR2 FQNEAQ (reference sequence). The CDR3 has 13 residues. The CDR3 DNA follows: TGTGCCAGCAGCGCATCCCCCTCCTACGAGCAGTACTTC. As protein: CASSASPSYEQYF.

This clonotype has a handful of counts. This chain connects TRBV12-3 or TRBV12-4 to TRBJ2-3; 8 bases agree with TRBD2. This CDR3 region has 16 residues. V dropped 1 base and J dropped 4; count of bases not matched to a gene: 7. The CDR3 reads CASSLGVSGTADTQYF. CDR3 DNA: TGTGCCAGCAGTTTAGGGGTTAGCGGGACCGCAGATACGCAGTATTTT.

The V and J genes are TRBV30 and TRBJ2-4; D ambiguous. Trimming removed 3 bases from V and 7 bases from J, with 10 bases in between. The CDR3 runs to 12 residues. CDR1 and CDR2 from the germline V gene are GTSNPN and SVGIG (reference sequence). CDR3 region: CAWSKMGNIQYF. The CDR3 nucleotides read TGTGCCTGGAGCAAAATGGGGAACATTCAGTACTTC.

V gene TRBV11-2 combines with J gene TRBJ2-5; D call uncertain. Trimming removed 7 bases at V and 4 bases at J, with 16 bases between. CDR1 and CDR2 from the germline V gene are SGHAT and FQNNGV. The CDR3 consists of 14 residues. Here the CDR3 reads CASILQDLGETQYF. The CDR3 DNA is TGTGCCAGCATCCTGCAGGACCTCGGAGAGACCCAGTACTTC.

The CDR3 bases are TGTGCCAGCAGCTCCAGCCCTAACACCGGGGAGCTGTTTTTT. This gives the protein CASSSSPNTGELFF. V and J are TRBV13 and TRBJ2-2; D unresolved. This CDR3 region has 14 residues. V was shortened by 4 bases and J by 2 bases, with 8 bases between the two germline ends. Germline lookup yields CDR1 PRHDT and CDR2 FYEKMQ (reference sequence).

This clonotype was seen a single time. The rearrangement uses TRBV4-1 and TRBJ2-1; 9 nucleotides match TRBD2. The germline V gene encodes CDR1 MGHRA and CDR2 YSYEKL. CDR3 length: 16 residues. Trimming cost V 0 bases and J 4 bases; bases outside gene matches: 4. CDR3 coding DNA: TGCGCCAGCAGCCAAGATAGACTAGCGGTTTACAATGAGCAGTTCTTC. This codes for CASSQDRLAVYNEQFF.

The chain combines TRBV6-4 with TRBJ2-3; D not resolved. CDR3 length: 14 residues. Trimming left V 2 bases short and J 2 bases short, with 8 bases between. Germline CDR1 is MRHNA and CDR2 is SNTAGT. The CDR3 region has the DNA TGTGCCAGCAGTGACGAAGGAGACACAGATACGCAGTATTTT. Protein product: CASSDEGDTDTQYF.

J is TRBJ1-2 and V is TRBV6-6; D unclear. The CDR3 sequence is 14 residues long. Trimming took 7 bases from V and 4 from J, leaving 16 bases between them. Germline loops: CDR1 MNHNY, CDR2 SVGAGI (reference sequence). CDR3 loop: CASTPIEGGYGYTF. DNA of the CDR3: TGTGCCAGCACCCCTATCGAGGGTGGCTATGGCTACACCTTC.

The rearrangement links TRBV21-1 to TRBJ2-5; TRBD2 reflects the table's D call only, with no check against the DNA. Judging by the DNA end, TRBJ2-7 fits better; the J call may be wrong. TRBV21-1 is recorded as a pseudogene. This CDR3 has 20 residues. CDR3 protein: CASSKKMRRQREPRAYEQYF. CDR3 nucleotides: TGTGCCAGCAGCAAAAAAATGCGACGGCAGCGGGAACCCCGGGCCTACGAGCAGTACTTC.

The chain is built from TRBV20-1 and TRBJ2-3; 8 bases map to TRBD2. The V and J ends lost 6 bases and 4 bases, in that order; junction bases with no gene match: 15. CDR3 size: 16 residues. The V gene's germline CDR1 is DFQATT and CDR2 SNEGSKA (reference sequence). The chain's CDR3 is CSAVTEAGGWADTQYF. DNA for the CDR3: TGCAGTGCCGTTACCGAGGCGGGAGGTTGGGCAGATACGCAGTATTTT.

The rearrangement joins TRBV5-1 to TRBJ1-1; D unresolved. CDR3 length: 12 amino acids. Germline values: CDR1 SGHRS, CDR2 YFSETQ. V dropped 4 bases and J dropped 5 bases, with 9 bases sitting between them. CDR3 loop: CASSMRETEAFF. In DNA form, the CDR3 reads TGCGCCAGCAGCATGCGGGAGACTGAAGCTTTCTTT.

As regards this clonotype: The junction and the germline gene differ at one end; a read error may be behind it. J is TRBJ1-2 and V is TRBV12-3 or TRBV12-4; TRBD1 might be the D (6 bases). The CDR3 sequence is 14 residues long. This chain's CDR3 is CAGRGEGSTYGYTF. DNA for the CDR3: TGTGCCGGCAGGGGTGAGGGATCTACCTATGGCTACACCTTC.